A single sample is the source of the 20 T cell receptor beta chains below, sequenced in a study of siplizumab effects on memory and regulatory T cells. Method: immunoSEQ multiplex PCR; TCRdb's copy keeps in-frame clones and lacks some. The sample lists roughly 120,000 clones, roughly 94% occurring once. The sequenced material came from non-Treg CD4+ T cells sorted from blood. The receptors were sampled from a human donor in good health.

The chain employs TRBV7-3 and TRBJ2-1, with 8 bases aligning to TRBD2. V gave up 5 bases and J gave up 8 bases; unmatched junction bases: 8. There are 14 residues in the CDR3. Germline V CDR1 and CDR2: SGHTA, FQGTGA. CDR3 in amino acids: CASSAGLRGDEQFF. The CDR3, as DNA: TGTGCCAGCAGCGCAGGACTGCGGGGGGATGAGCAGTTCTTC.

The J gene is TRBJ2-2, the V gene TRBV21-1; the D call of TRBD2 is as the table states it, not checked on the DNA. TRBV21-1 is flagged as a pseudogene. The CDR3 totals 16 residues. The CDR3 bases are TGTGCCAGCAGCAAGGCGCATCCGGAGAGAGCCGGGGAGCTGTTTTTT. Amino acids: CASSKAHPERAGELFF.

V and J are TRBV9 and TRBJ2-1; D is perhaps TRBD1 (6 bases). The length of the CDR3 is 15 residues. V lost 4 bases to trimming and J lost 0 bases, with 11 bases between them. CDR1 and CDR2 (germline): SGDLS, YYNGEE. The CDR3 DNA is TGTGCCAGCAGCCCACAGGACAGCTCCTACAATGAGCAGTTCTTC. Translated, it gives CASSPQDSSYNEQFF.

CDR3 sequence (DNA): TGCGCCAGCAGCTTAACGTTGGCGAACACCGGGGAGCTGTTTTTT. The encoded protein is CASSLTLANTGELFF. This sequence joins TRBV5-1 and TRBJ2-2; D remains ambiguous. Trimming took 2 bases from V and 0 from J, leaving 8 bases between them. Germline V gene lookup returns CDR1 SGHRS and CDR2 YFSETQ. The CDR3 runs 15 residues.

The chain couples TRBV7-9 to TRBJ1-2; D is ambiguous. The germline CDR1 and CDR2 sequences are SEHNR and FQNEAQ (reference sequence). Trimming left V 5 bases short and J 5 bases short, with 21 bases between. The CDR3 contains 16 residues. The CDR3 coding sequence is TGTGCCAGCAGCCGTCCGAGAGACACGGGAATATATGGCTACACCTTC. Residues: CASSRPRDTGIYGYTF. The full variable domain, its missing parts supplied by reference TRBV7-9 and TRBJ1-2, is DTGVSQNPRHKITKRGQNVTFRCDPISEHNRLYWYRQTLGQGPEFLTYFQNEAQLEKSRLLSDRFSAERPKGSFSTLEIQRTEQGDSAMYLCASSRPRDTGIYGYTFGSGTRLTVV.

V and J are TRBV14 and TRBJ1-2; D remains unclear. The germline V gene encodes CDR1 SGHDN and CDR2 FVKESK. CDR3 length equals 12 residues. Trimming removed 2 bases from V and 1 base from J, with 2 bases in between. CDR3 nucleotides: TGTGCCAGCAGCCAATATAACTATGGCTACACCTTC. Translating gives CASSQYNYGYTF.

This chain connects TRBV7-2 to TRBJ1-6, with D perhaps TRBD1 (5 bases). The CDR3 has 14 residues. The ends were cut back, 5 bases at V and 9 bases at J, with 14 bases in the middle. Germline loops: CDR1 SGHTA, CDR2 FQGNSA. CDR3 protein: CASSPGRQGSPLHF. The CDR3 DNA sequence: TGTGCCAGCAGCCCGGGTCGCCAGGGTTCACCCCTCCACTTT. Combining the CDR3 with reference TRBV7-2 and TRBJ1-6 gives the whole variable domain GAGVSQSPSNKVTEKGKDVELRCDPISGHTALYWYRQSLGQGLEFLIYFQGNSAPDKSGLPSDRFSAERTGGSVSTLTIQRTQQEDSAVYLCASSPGRQGSPLHFGNGTRLTVT.

The chain recombines TRBV2 with TRBJ1-5, with 7 positions matching TRBD1. Germline assignment: CDR1 SNHLY and CDR2 FYNNEI. Trimming cost V 7 bases and J 0 bases; bases outside gene matches: 3. The CDR3 sequence is 14 residues long. The CDR3 bases are TGTGCCAGCAAGGGGGCTTATAGCAATCAGCCCCAGCATTTT. Translated: CASKGAYSNQPQHF. The full variable domain, completed using reference TRBV2 and TRBJ1-5, is EPEVTQTPSHQVTQMGQEVILRCVPISNHLYFYWYRQILGQKVEFLVSFYNNEISEKSEIFDDQFSVERPDGSNFTLKIRSTKLEDSAMYFCASKGAYSNQPQHFGDGTRLSIL.

A single count supports this clone. The rearrangement uses TRBV14 and TRBJ2-3; 14 nucleotides align to TRBD2. The J segment lost 4 bases and the V segment lost 2 bases, leaving 8 bases of the junction unmatched. Germline V gives CDR1 SGHDN, CDR2 FVKESK. The CDR3 has 18 amino acids. The CDR3 nucleotides are TGTGCCAGCAGCCAACGAACTGAGACTAGCGGGAGGGCAGATACGCAGTATTTT. It yields the protein CASSQRTETSGRADTQYF.

The rearrangement links TRBV18 to TRBJ1-5, with 7 nucleotides matching TRBD1. This CDR3 spans 17 amino acids. The V gene end was trimmed by 3 bases and the J gene end by 0 bases; junction bases not matched to a gene: 8. Germline lookup yields CDR1 KGHSH and CDR2 LQKENI. CDR3: CASSPFDRVDSNQPQHF. DNA of the CDR3: TGTGCCAGCTCACCTTTCGACAGGGTCGATAGCAATCAGCCCCAGCATTTT.

The chain recombines TRBV18 with TRBJ2-7; D ambiguous. V lost 3 bases and J lost 1, with 7 bases in between. Germline lookup yields CDR1 KGHSH and CDR2 LQKENI. This CDR3 has 13 amino acids. The CDR3, as DNA: TGTGCCAGCTCACCGGACCATTCCTACGAGCAGTACTTC. Translated, it gives CASSPDHSYEQYF.

The V gene is TRBV18, the J gene TRBJ2-5; D gene unclear. V lost 3 bases to trimming and J lost 3 bases, with 8 bases between them. Germline CDR1 and CDR2: KGHSH and LQKENI. The CDR3 sequence is 13 residues long. The CDR3 region is CASSPELKETQYF. The CDR3 coding sequence is TGTGCCAGCTCACCCGAACTTAAAGAGACCCAGTACTTC.

The chain couples TRBV6-5 to TRBJ1-4; D is ambiguous. V lost 8 bases, J lost 4 bases, and 14 bases lay in between. CDR1 and CDR2 from the germline V gene are MNHEY and SVGAGI. The CDR3 extends over 14 amino acids. CDR3 bases: TGTGCCAGCGGCCGACGGAGTAATAATGAAAAACTGTTTTTT. Protein sequence: CASGRRSNNEKLFF.

The genes are TRBV14 and TRBJ2-3, with a weak D call TRBD1 (5 bases). The CDR3 totals 16 residues. V gave up 0 bases and J gave up 1 base, with 11 bases separating them. Germline loops: CDR1 SGHDN, CDR2 FVKESK. CDR3 nucleotides: TGTGCCAGCAGCCAAGATCAGGGCCCTGGCACAGATACGCAGTATTTT. It encodes CASSQDQGPGTDTQYF.

This chain uses TRBV5-1 with TRBJ2-7; 11 bases fit TRBD2. The germline gives CDR1 SGHRS, CDR2 YFSETQ. V dropped 4 bases and J dropped 3; count of bases not matched to a gene: 3. This CDR3 is 14 amino acids long. Here the CDR3 DNA reads TGCGCCAGCAGCCAGGGACTAGCGGTCTACGAGCAGTACTTC. Translation: CASSQGLAVYEQYF.

The genes are TRBV19 and TRBJ1-5; 12 nucleotides agree with TRBD1. This CDR3 is 15 amino acids long. Germline CDR1 and CDR2: LNHDA and SQIVND (reference sequence). The trim removed 6 bases at V and 4 bases at J, leaving 4 bases unmatched. The CDR3 nucleotides read TGTGCCAGTAGCAGGGGACAGGGGGCAAATCAGCCCCAGCATTTT. Protein sequence: CASSRGQGANQPQHF.

The chain recombines TRBV25-1 with TRBJ1-1; perhaps TRBD1 as D (6 bases). Trimming pared 6 bases from V and 2 bases from J, leaving 16 bases between. Germline-derived CDR1 and CDR2 are MGHDK and SYGVNS. The CDR3 runs 15 residues. CDR3 loop: CASRPAGGHNTEAFF. The CDR3 coding sequence is TGTGCCAGCAGACCGGCGGGGGGGCATAACACTGAAGCTTTCTTT.

V gene TRBV19 combines with J gene TRBJ1-2; D is unclear. The V and J ends lost 4 bases and 14 bases respectively, with 26 bases between them. This CDR3 is built from 15 residues. CDR1 LNHDA and CDR2 SQIVND come from the germline V gene (reference sequence). The CDR3 DNA is TGTGCCAGTAGTACTCACGGGGTCCCAGCCAGTGGAGGGACCTTC. It yields the protein CASSTHGVPASGGTF.

The rearrangement links TRBV11-2 to TRBJ1-2; maybe TRBD1 (6 bases). The CDR3 is made up of 14 amino acids. Per germline, CDR1 SGHAT and CDR2 FQNNGV. Trimming removed 2 bases from V and 4 bases from J, with 11 bases in between. CDR3 in DNA: TGTGCCAGCAGCTTAACAGGGAATTTCTATGGCTACACCTTC. This codes for CASSLTGNFYGYTF.

The chain combines TRBV7-3 with TRBJ2-3; D is perhaps TRBD1 or TRBD2 (6 bases each). CDR1 is SGHTA, CDR2 FQGTGA, per germline. This CDR3 contains 16 residues. Trimming left V 4 bases short and J 0 bases short, with 14 bases between. CDR3 in amino acids: CASSSLTRGSTDTQYF. As DNA, the CDR3 is TGTGCCAGCAGCTCCCTGACTAGGGGGAGCACAGATACGCAGTATTTT.